This passage covers 32 T cell receptor beta chains from one sample sequenced in a study of T cells in women clearing cervical HPV infection. Assay used: immunoSEQ multiplex PCR; TCRdb lists only in-frame clones, some missing. This sample's table reports 15,000 to 20,000 clones. Material for sequencing was blood buffy coat. These TCRs come from a woman aged 18-69 years with a cervical HPV16 infection that either progressed to CIN3+ or cleared (not recorded which).

Concerning this clone itself: With the read ending 3 residues before the CDR3 end, the germline J gene is used to fill in that end. The rearrangement links TRBV12-5 to TRBJ2-5, with TRBD1 identical over 10 bases. Germline V gene lookup returns CDR1 LGHNT and CDR2 FRNRAP. After removal of 4 bases from V and 5 bases from J, the junction contained 10 bases not matched to a gene. This CDR3 has 16 residues. Incomplete CDR3 DNA: TGTGCTAGTGGTTCACACGACAGGGGGCCTTTTGAGACC. Translated: CASGSHDRGPFET. The CDR3 as a whole reads CASGSHDRGPFETQYF.

About this clone itself: With the read ending 3 residues before the CDR3 end, the germline J gene is used to fill in that end. J is TRBJ1-6 and V is TRBV20-1; possible D gene TRBD1, 6 bases. The ends were cut back, 2 bases at V and 3 bases at J, with 14 bases in the middle. Germline CDR1 is DFQATT and CDR2 is SNEGSKA (reference sequence). The CDR3 consists of 16 residues. Here the CDR3 reads CSARTMTGNYNSPLHF. The DNA read from the CDR3 is TGCAGTGCTAGAACCATGACAGGAAACTATAATTCACCC.

Of note for this clone: Coverage ceases 3 residues before the CDR3 finishes, and the germline J gene fills in the end. The chain joins TRBV19 to TRBJ2-1, with TRBD2 as a possible D gene (6 bases). Germline CDR1 LNHDA, CDR2 SQIVND (reference sequence). V lost 6 bases, J lost 0 bases, and 9 bases lay in between. This CDR3 is 14 amino acids long. The chain's CDR3 is CASSAGSSYNEQFF. The CDR3 DNA, read in part, is TGTGCCAGTAGCGCGGGGAGCTCCTACAATGAG.

As concerns this clone: The read is 3 residues too short to cover the CDR3 end, so that end is filled in from the germline J gene. The rearrangement joins TRBV23-1 to TRBJ2-1, with D unresolved. TRBV23-1 is reported as an ORF; its role is uncertain. The CDR3 spans 11 residues. Trimming took off 3 bases at V and 8 bases at J, with 5 bases between the two ends. The CDR3 DNA, read in part, is TGCGCCAGCAGTCATGAGCATGAG. Its protein is CASSHEHE. The CDR3 reads in full as CASSHEHEQFF.

As concerns this clone: The read terminates 3 residues before the CDR3 end, so the remaining end is supplied by the germline J gene. The chain recombines TRBV10-3 with TRBJ2-7; 9 positions match TRBD1. The CDR3 consists of 15 residues. With V trimmed by 3 bases and J by 2 bases, 5 bases remained unmatched. Germline lookup yields CDR1 ENHRY and CDR2 SYGVKD. CDR3 protein: CAISERGQGTYEQYF. Partial CDR3 DNA: TGTGCCATCAGTGAAAGGGGACAGGGAACCTACGAG.

With respect to this clone: The sequenced fragment ends 3 residues before the CDR3 boundary, so the rest is inferred from the germline J gene. The chain links TRBV7-9 to TRBJ1-4; 9 bases are shared with TRBD1. Per the germline V gene, CDR1 is SEHNR and CDR2 is FQNEAQ (reference sequence). This CDR3 has 14 amino acids. After removal of 7 bases from V and 7 bases from J, the junction contained 7 bases not matched to a gene. CDR3 residues: CASMGTGKAEKLFF. Partial CDR3 DNA: TGTGCCAGCATGGGGACAGGGAAGGCTGAAAAA.

By frequency, this clone is medium-sized. The missing CDR3 end, 3 residues past where the read stops, is filled in from the germline J gene. The chain uses TRBV18 and TRBJ2-2, with 9 bases that match TRBD1. Germline V gene data show CDR1 as KGHSH and CDR2 as LQKENI. CDR3 length: 17 residues. V gave up 2 bases and J gave up 5 bases; unmatched junction bases: 9. The part of the CDR3 DNA that was read is TGTGCCAGCTCACCAATCGGACAGGGGACCAATACCGGGGAG. It yields the protein CASSPIGQGTNTGE. The full CDR3 is CASSPIGQGTNTGELFF. Together with reference TRBV18 and TRBJ2-2, the CDR3 gives the full variable domain: NAGVMQNPRHLVRRRGQEARLRCSPMKGHSHVYWYRQLPEEGLKFMVYLQKENIIDESGMPKERFSAEFPKEGPSILRIQQVVRGDSAAYFCASSPIGQGTNTGELFFGEGSRLTVL.

As regards this clone: The CDR3 end lies 3 residues beyond the end of the read and is filled in from the germline J gene. The chain joins TRBV2 to TRBJ2-3, with 9 bases that match TRBD1. V lost 2 bases, J lost 6 bases, and 3 bases stayed unmatched. The CDR3 has 14 amino acids. Germline lookup yields CDR1 SNHLY and CDR2 FYNNEI. The CDR3 spells CASSEYDRGDTQYF. CDR3 bases read: TGTGCCAGCAGTGAATATGACAGGGGGGATACG.

Regarding this clone: The read terminates 3 residues before the CDR3 end, so the remaining end is supplied by the germline J gene. The V and J genes are TRBV19 and TRBJ1-2; 8 nucleotides align to TRBD1. CDR3 length: 13 residues. CDR1 is LNHDA and CDR2 is SQIVND in the germline V gene (reference sequence). This CDR3 is CASSPGTGRGYTF. The sequenced part of the CDR3 DNA is TGTGCCAGTAGTCCGGGGACAGGTCGCGGC.

Regarding this clone: The read stops 3 residues short of the end of the CDR3; the missing end is completed from the germline J gene. The chain has TRBV9 and TRBJ2-1; 8 bases match TRBD2. Germline V gene sequence: CDR1 SGDLS, CDR2 YYNGEE. V lost 0 bases to trimming and J lost 2 bases; unmatched junction nucleotides: 4. The CDR3 is 16 residues long. CDR3 DNA (partial): TGTGCCAGCAGCGTAGCTGGACTAGCTACCTACAATGAG. Amino acid sequence: CASSVAGLATYNE. In full, the CDR3 reads CASSVAGLATYNEQFF.

Remarks on this clone: The read ends 3 residues early relative to the CDR3; the germline J gene fills the gap. The genes are TRBV2 and TRBJ1-1; D gene uncertain. This CDR3 is 14 amino acids long. V was cut by 4 bases and J by 3 bases, with 12 bases left in between. CDR1 and CDR2 (germline): SNHLY, FYNNEI. CDR3 loop: CASSGTQAYTEAFF. The DNA read from the CDR3 is TGTGCCAGCAGTGGTACTCAGGCCTACACTGAA. The variable domain in full, with the rest retrieved from reference TRBV2 and TRBJ1-1, is EPEVTQTPSHQVTQMGQEVILRCVPISNHLYFYWYRQILGQKVEFLVSFYNNEISEKSEIFDDQFSVERPDGSNFTLKIRSTKLEDSAMYFCASSGTQAYTEAFFGQGTRLTVV.

As to this clone: The read ends 3 residues shy of where the CDR3 ends; the end is completed using the germline J gene. This chain joins TRBV7-2 and TRBJ2-3; 8 bases are shared with TRBD2. The V and J ends lost 10 bases and 6 bases, in that order; junction bases with no gene match: 9. The CDR3 sequence is 13 residues long. Per the germline V gene, CDR1 is SGHTA and CDR2 is FQGNSA. CDR3 DNA, as far as it was read: TGTGCCACCCAGCGGGAGTTGAGGGATACG. Protein product: CATQRELRDT. The whole CDR3 protein reads CATQRELRDTQYF.

Points on this clone: Coverage ceases 3 residues before the CDR3 finishes, and the germline J gene fills in the end. This chain joins TRBV7-3 and TRBJ1-6; D is uncertain. V lost 0 bases, J lost 10 bases, and 7 bases lay in between. The CDR3 length is 13 residues. The V gene's germline CDR1 is SGHTA and CDR2 FQGTGA. Here the CDR3 reads CASSLTNLSPLHF. The CDR3 bases that were read are TGTGCCAGCAGCTTAACGAACCTATCACCC.

In the case of this clone: The CDR3 goes on 3 residues after the read ends, and that part is filled in from the germline J gene. This rearrangement joins TRBV19 to TRBJ1-1; D is ambiguous. Germline V CDR1 and CDR2: LNHDA, SQIVND (reference sequence). V was shortened by 3 bases and J by 1 base, with 6 bases between the two germline ends. The CDR3 extends over 13 amino acids. The CDR3 bases that were read are TGTGCCAGTAGTATGTCAGGGAACACTGAA. Amino acids: CASSMSGNTE. The whole CDR3 reads CASSMSGNTEAFF.

Of note for this clone: From the germline J gene comes the end of the CDR3, since the read stops 3 residues before it. The genes are TRBV23-1 and TRBJ2-1; 9 nucleotides agree with TRBD1. Being an ORF, TRBV23-1 has a function that is uncertain. The length of the CDR3 is 15 residues. J lost 2 bases, V lost 7 bases, and 6 bases had no gene match. The CDR3 bases that were read are TGCGCCAGCACTCCGGGACAGGGAACCTACAATGAG. Protein: CASTPGQGTYNE. The complete CDR3 protein is CASTPGQGTYNEQFF.

With respect to this clone: The read falls 3 residues short of the CDR3 end, and the missing part is taken from the germline J gene. The rearrangement uses TRBV3-1 (or the pseudogene TRBV3-2) and TRBJ2-1; D not resolved. CDR1 and CDR2 from the germline V gene are LGHDT and YNNKEL (reference sequence). The V end was cut by 6 bases, the J end by 7 bases, with 10 bases between. The CDR3 sequence is 12 residues long. CDR3 DNA (partial): TGTGCCAGCAGTGTTACCGGGAATGAG. Translating gives CASSVTGNE. The full CDR3 protein reads CASSVTGNEQFF.

The CDR3 loop reads CSAHRQVSYEQYF. The sequenced part of the CDR3 DNA is TGCAGTGCCCATCGACAGGTTTCATACGAG. This sequence joins TRBV20-1 and TRBJ2-7; tentatively, D is TRBD1 (6 bases). The missing CDR3 end, 3 residues past where the read stops, is filled in from the germline J gene. The CDR3 has 13 amino acids. Germline lookup yields CDR1 DFQATT and CDR2 SNEGSKA (reference sequence). The ends were cut back, 6 bases at V and 4 bases at J, with 16 bases in the middle.

CDR3 bases read: TGTGCCTGGAGCGGCGGGACAGGTTATAGCAATCAGCCC. Its translation is CAWSGGTGYSNQP. In full, the CDR3 is CAWSGGTGYSNQPQHF. J is TRBJ1-5 and V is TRBV30; 8 bases line up with TRBD1. The CDR3 end is not reached by the read, which stops 3 residues before it; the germline J gene fills it in. Trimming removed 3 bases from V and 0 bases from J; junction bases left unmatched: 7. The CDR3 is made up of 16 amino acids. Germline-derived CDR1 and CDR2 are GTSNPN and SVGIG (reference sequence). The full variable domain, completed using reference TRBV30 and TRBJ1-5, is SQTIHQWPATLVQPVGSPLSLECTVEGTSNPNLYWYRQAAGRGLQLLFYSVGIGQISSEVPQNLSASRPQDRQFILSSKKLLLSDSGFYLCAWSGGTGYSNQPQHFGDGTRLSIL.

Note on this clone: The observed sequence ends 3 residues before the CDR3 terminus, with the missing tail filled in from the germline J gene. The J gene is TRBJ2-3, the V gene TRBV7-9; the D gene is possibly TRBD2 (7 bases). Deletions cut 5 bases from V and 6 bases from J, with 18 bases between. This CDR3 is built from 15 residues. CDR1 is SEHNR, CDR2 FQNEAQ, per germline (reference sequence). This CDR3 is CASSIVAGDTDTQYF. CDR3 DNA (partial): TGTGCCAGCAGCATAGTCGCGGGGGACACGGATACG.

This clone is classed as medium-sized (0.01 to 0.1%) by frequency. The read comes to an end 3 residues before the CDR3 does, leaving the germline J gene to fill in the end. Distinct nucleotide sequences in the sample also encode this CDR3. V and J are TRBV18 and TRBJ2-4; no definite D call. This CDR3 region has 14 residues. Trimming pared 1 base from V and 6 bases from J, leaving 10 bases between. The germline CDR1 and CDR2 sequences are KGHSH and LQKENI. CDR3 DNA, as far as it was read: TGTGCCAGCTCACCACAGGATGGGCCAAACATT. Translation gives CASSPQDGPNI. The entire CDR3 sequence reads CASSPQDGPNIQYF.

As regards this clone: The DNA ends 3 residues before the CDR3 does, and the rest of the CDR3 is filled in from the germline J gene. V gene TRBV7-6 combines with J gene TRBJ2-3; 8 positions match TRBD2. The germline gives CDR1 SGHVS, CDR2 FNYEAQ. This CDR3 region has 16 residues. The CDR3 bases that were read are TGTGCCAGCAGCTTAGTTAATAGCGGGGTGAAAGAGACG. Translated: CASSLVNSGVKET. The full CDR3 protein is CASSLVNSGVKETQYF.

As for this clone: The missing CDR3 end, 3 residues past where the read stops, is filled in from the germline J gene. The chain is built from TRBV10-2 and TRBJ2-3, with D maybe TRBD2 (5 bases). The CDR3 covers 11 residues. Germline V gene data show CDR1 as WSHSY and CDR2 as SAAADI. Trimming took 6 bases from V and 7 from J, leaving 8 bases between them. The CDR3 here is CASRDLNTQYF. CDR3 bases read: TGCGCCAGCAGGGACTTAAATACG.

Turning to this clone: The sequence runs out 3 residues before the end of the CDR3; the remainder is reconstructed from the germline J gene. The chain uses TRBV28 and TRBJ1-3; D not certain. Germline V gene lookup returns CDR1 MDHEN and CDR2 SYDVKM. V was cut by 3 bases and J by 0 bases, with 9 bases left in between. The CDR3 has 15 residues. CDR3 bases read: TGTGCCAGCAGTTTCCCAGGTAGCTCTGGAAACACC. It yields the protein CASSFPGSSGNT. The entire CDR3 protein is CASSFPGSSGNTIYF.

The CDR3 protein is CSPDRVEGGTGELFF. The CDR3 DNA, read in part, is TGCAGTCCGGACAGGGTTGAGGGGGGAACCGGGGAG. V and J are TRBV20-1 and TRBJ2-2; TRBD1 matches 8 bases. The DNA ends 3 residues before the CDR3 does, and the rest of the CDR3 is filled in from the germline J gene. The CDR3 covers 15 residues. Looked up from germline, CDR1 is DFQATT and CDR2 is SNEGSKA (reference sequence). With V trimmed by 8 bases and J by 5 bases, 13 bases remained unmatched.

Notes on this clone: The read halts 3 residues ahead of the CDR3 end, with the missing end drawn from the germline J gene. This chain joins TRBV6-1 and TRBJ2-4; TRBD1 is a possible D gene (6 bases). Germline V gene lookup returns CDR1 MNHNS and CDR2 SASEGT. This CDR3 is 15 amino acids long. V gave up 1 base and J gave up 6 bases, with 13 bases separating them. The CDR3: CASSEGQGRINIQYF. CDR3 DNA, as far as it was read: TGTGCCAGCAGTGAAGGGCAGGGGAGAATAAACATT.

About this clone itself: The read comes to an end 3 residues before the CDR3 does, leaving the germline J gene to fill in the end. This chain connects TRBV20-1 to TRBJ2-7, with 10 bases that match TRBD1. This CDR3 region has 14 residues. The germline V gene has CDR1 DFQATT and CDR2 SNEGSKA (reference sequence). With 6 bases clipped from V and 1 base from J, the junction kept 6 bases outside the gene matches. The CDR3 is CSATPGQGSYEQYF. Partial CDR3 DNA: TGCAGTGCAACACCGGGACAGGGGTCCTACGAG.

A note on this clone: The sequenced fragment ends 3 residues before the CDR3 boundary, so the rest is inferred from the germline J gene. The gene calls are TRBV5-1 and TRBJ2-4; 7 bases agree with TRBD1. Looked up from germline, CDR1 is SGHRS and CDR2 is YFSETQ. The CDR3 loop spans 15 amino acids. With 1 base clipped from V and 6 bases from J, the junction kept 7 bases outside the gene matches. The chain's CDR3 is CASSLSTGAGNIQYF. CDR3 bases read: TGCGCCAGCAGCTTGTCTACAGGGGCGGGAAACATT.

As concerns this clone: Mismatch with germline at one junction end may stem from a read error. The read comes to an end 3 residues before the CDR3 does, leaving the germline J gene to fill in the end. Other DNA sequences in the sample encode the same CDR3. The genes are TRBV2 and TRBJ1-3, with TRBD1 matching 10 bases. Germline lookup yields CDR1 SNHLY and CDR2 FYNNEI. The CDR3 contains 15 residues. The sequenced part of the CDR3 DNA is TGTGCCAGCAGTTCCGGGACAGGGGCTGGAAACACG. Its protein is CASSSGTGAGNT. The entire CDR3 protein reads CASSSGTGAGNTIYF.

Regarding this clone: The read comes to an end 3 residues before the CDR3 does, leaving the germline J gene to fill in the end. The V call is TRBV5-1, the J call TRBJ2-1; 10 positions agree with TRBD2. Germline V gene sequence: CDR1 SGHRS, CDR2 YFSETQ. The CDR3 is 18 residues long. The trim removed 4 bases at V and 0 bases at J, leaving 10 bases unmatched. CDR3 bases read: TGCGCCAGCAGCCCCGGGACTAGCGCGTACAGCTCCTACAATGAG. It is translated as CASSPGTSAYSSYNE. The full CDR3 protein reads CASSPGTSAYSSYNEQFF.

With respect to this clone: The sequence runs out 3 residues before the end of the CDR3; the remainder is reconstructed from the germline J gene. The V gene is TRBV9, the J gene TRBJ1-1; D gene uncertain. This CDR3 comprises 16 residues. The V end lost 0 bases, the J end lost 2 bases, and 14 bases lay between the germline ends. Germline V gene lookup returns CDR1 SGDLS and CDR2 YYNGEE. The CDR3 is CASSVGYRVVNTEAFF. The sequenced CDR3 bases are TGTGCCAGCAGCGTAGGGTATAGGGTGGTTAACACTGAA.

CDR3 residues: CASGLVVIGHNEQFF. The covered CDR3 bases are TGTGCTAGTGGTTTGGTAGTTATCGGTCACAATGAG. This sequence joins TRBV12-5 and TRBJ2-1; D is unresolved. The read ends 3 residues shy of where the CDR3 ends; the end is completed using the germline J gene. From germline, CDR1 is LGHNT and CDR2 FRNRAP. This CDR3 is 15 amino acids long. V was shortened by 0 bases and J by 5 bases, with 11 bases between the two germline ends. Complete variable domain (other parts from reference TRBV12-5 and TRBJ2-1): DARVTQTPRHKVTEMGQEVTMRCQPILGHNTVFWYRQTMMQGLELLAYFRNRAPLDDSGMPKDRFSAEMPDATLATLKIQPSEPRDSAVYFCASGLVVIGHNEQFFGPGTRLTVL.

Comment on this clone: Coverage ceases 3 residues before the CDR3 finishes, and the germline J gene fills in the end. The chain is built from TRBV20-1 and TRBJ2-7; 11 bases align to TRBD2. The CDR3 covers 14 residues. Germline V CDR1 and CDR2: DFQATT, SNEGSKA (reference sequence). The ends lost 3 bases at V and 2 bases at J; junction bases unmatched: 3. The sequenced CDR3 bases are TGCAGTGCTAGGGCGACTAGCGGGACCTACGAG. This translates into CSARATSGTYE. The full CDR3 reads CSARATSGTYEQYF.